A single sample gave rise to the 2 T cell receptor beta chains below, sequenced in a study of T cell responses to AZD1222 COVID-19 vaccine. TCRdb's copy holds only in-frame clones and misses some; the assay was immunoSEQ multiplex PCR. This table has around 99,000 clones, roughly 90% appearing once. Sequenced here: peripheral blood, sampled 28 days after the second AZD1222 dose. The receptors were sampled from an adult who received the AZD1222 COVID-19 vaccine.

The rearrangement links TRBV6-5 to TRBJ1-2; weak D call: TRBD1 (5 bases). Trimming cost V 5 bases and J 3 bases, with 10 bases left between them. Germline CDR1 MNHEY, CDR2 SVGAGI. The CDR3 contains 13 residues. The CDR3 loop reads CASSPRQYYGYTF. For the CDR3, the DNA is TGTGCCAGCAGTCCCAGACAGTACTATGGCTACACCTTC.

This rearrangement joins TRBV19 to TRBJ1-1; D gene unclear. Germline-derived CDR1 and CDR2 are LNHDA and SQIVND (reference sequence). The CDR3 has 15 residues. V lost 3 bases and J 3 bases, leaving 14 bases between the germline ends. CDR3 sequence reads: CASSMVAPLDTEAFF. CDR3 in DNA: TGTGCCAGTAGTATGGTTGCGCCTCTGGACACTGAAGCTTTCTTT.